Following are 28 T cell receptor beta chains from one sample sequenced in a study of T cells in Graves' hyperthyroidism and ophthalmopathy. Amplification of TCR beta CDR3 regions used RNA as the template. Researchers ran a first-round RT-PCR on the TCR CDR3 using the HTBI primer set. From the multiplex PCR reads, TCRdb called clonotypes with MiXCR, one entry per CDR3 protein. The table has hundreds of thousands of distinct CDR3 sequences, around 39% seen once. Sequenced sample: blood. These receptors were collected from a man younger than 35 with Graves' hyperthyroidism.

A few counts support this clonotype. This chain connects TRBV5-5 to TRBJ1-4; 9 nucleotides agree with TRBD1. The CDR3 contains 14 residues. The germline CDR1 and CDR2 sequences are SGHKS and YYEKEE (reference sequence). Losses at the gene ends were 3 bases for V and 3 bases for J; bases not matched to a gene: 0. The CDR3 is CASSWTGANEKLFF. The CDR3 coding sequence is TGTGCCAGCAGCTGGACAGGGGCTAATGAAAAACTGTTTTTT.

This clonotype was counted ten times or more. The V and J genes are TRBV11-2 and TRBJ1-6, with D perhaps TRBD1 (6 bases). Between the trimmed V and J ends, which lost 1 base and 10 bases, there was a span of 14 bases. Germline CDR1 and CDR2: SGHAT and FQNNGV. The CDR3 is 15 residues long. The CDR3 bases are TGTGCCAGCAGCTTAGCTTCGGGGGCTGGGTCACCCCTCCACTTT. The encoded protein is CASSLASGAGSPLHF.

The gene calls are TRBV20-1 and TRBJ2-6; possible D gene TRBD2, 6 bases. Germline V CDR1 and CDR2: DFQATT, SNEGSKA (reference sequence). There are 17 residues in the CDR3. V lost 3 bases and J 2 bases, leaving 17 bases between the germline ends. The CDR3 reads CSARLGGSGTGANVLTF. The CDR3 DNA is TGCAGTGCTAGGTTAGGAGGGAGCGGCACTGGGGCCAACGTCCTGACTTTC.

In this sample, this clonotype turned up a few times. A much more abundant neighbour one base away suggests this may be a read error. The chain combines TRBV7-9 with TRBJ1-2; D gene uncertain. Germline CDR1 is SEHNR and CDR2 is FQNEAQ (reference sequence). The CDR3 length is 13 residues. The DNA of the CDR3 is TGTGCCGGCAGCTCGAGCGTGACCTATGGCTACACCTTC. Translated, it gives CAGSSSVTYGYTF.

This chain links TRBV15 with TRBJ1-5; perhaps TRBD1 as D (6 bases). The CDR3 spans 17 residues. The V gene's germline CDR1 is LNHNV and CDR2 YYDKDF (reference sequence). Trimming removed 1 base from V and 1 base from J, with 14 bases in between. The CDR3 region is CATSRGGAGPSNQPQHF. The CDR3 DNA reads TGTGCCACCAGCAGAGGGGGGGCCGGCCCAAGCAATCAGCCCCAGCATTTT.

Only a few counts were recorded for this clonotype. The chain couples TRBV11-2 to TRBJ2-7; no clear D. This CDR3 region has 13 residues. V lost 0 bases to trimming and J lost 6 bases, with 9 bases between them. Germline V gives CDR1 SGHAT, CDR2 FQNNGV. CDR3 in amino acids: CASSLEAAGEQYF. For the CDR3, the DNA is TGTGCCAGCAGCTTAGAGGCAGCAGGCGAGCAGTACTTC.

In its sample, this clonotype was seen many times. V usage is TRBV7-9 and J usage is TRBJ1-3; a weak D match, TRBD1 (5 bases). Germline values: CDR1 SEHNR, CDR2 FQNEAQ (reference sequence). V lost 9 bases to trimming and J lost 0 bases, with 9 bases between them. CDR3 length: 13 amino acids. In nucleotides, the CDR3 is TGTGCCAGTTGGGACCTCTCTGGAAACACCATATATTTT. Translated: CASWDLSGNTIYF.

This clonotype came up a few times. The chain couples TRBV6-5 to TRBJ1-6, with D hard to call. Per germline, CDR1 MNHEY and CDR2 SVGAGI. The CDR3 is 15 residues long. The V end was cut by 10 bases, the J end by 0 bases, with 13 bases between. The chain's CDR3 is CATFLMSSYNSPLHF. For the CDR3, the DNA is TGTGCCACGTTCCTCATGAGCTCCTATAATTCACCCCTCCACTTT.

This clonotype showed up many times. The V call is TRBV7-9, the J call TRBJ2-7; no firm D call. Trimming cost V 1 base and J 3 bases, with 7 bases left between them. CDR3 length equals 13 residues. Looked up from germline, CDR1 is SEHNR and CDR2 is FQNEAQ (reference sequence). In nucleotides, the CDR3 is TGTGCCAGCAGCTTAGAGTCAGACTACGAGCAGTACTTC. It specifies CASSLESDYEQYF.

The chain joins TRBV29-1 to TRBJ2-7; 7 bases are a match to TRBD1. The V gene's germline CDR1 is SQVTM and CDR2 ANQGSEA. J was trimmed by 7 bases and V by 6 bases; bases with no gene match: 9. This CDR3 is built from 12 residues. DNA for the CDR3: TGCAGCGTCCGACAGGGACCGGGAGAGCAGTACTTC. It codes for CSVRQGPGEQYF.

The chain combines TRBV20-1 with TRBJ2-5; D is tentatively TRBD1 or TRBD2 (5 bases each). The CDR3 length is 14 residues. The germline V and J ends were trimmed by 2 bases and 1 base, with 11 bases remaining between them. Germline CDR1 reads DFQATT; CDR2 reads SNEGSKA (reference sequence). The CDR3 sequence: CSARTRDLQETQYF. DNA of the CDR3: TGCAGTGCTAGAACCCGGGACCTCCAAGAGACCCAGTACTTC.

This clonotype was seen a handful of times. This sequence joins TRBV6-5 and TRBJ1-2, with no clear D. The V gene lost 5 bases and the J gene lost 2 bases, with 9 bases spanning the gap. CDR3 length: 13 amino acids. Germline CDR1 reads MNHEY; CDR2 reads SVGAGI. The CDR3 sequence: CASSHKQNYGYTF. For the CDR3, the DNA is TGTGCCAGCAGTCACAAACAAAACTATGGCTACACCTTC.

Details on this clonotype: A much larger clone sits a single nucleotide away, making a read error possible. The rearrangement links TRBV5-1 to TRBJ2-7; the match to TRBD1 covers 9 bases. Germline V gene data show CDR1 as SGHRS and CDR2 as YFSETQ. The CDR3 is 14 amino acids. The CDR3 sequence: CASSAGTGSHEQNF. As DNA, the CDR3 is TGTGCCAGCAGCGCCGGGACAGGGTCACACGAGCAGAACTTC.

J is TRBJ1-2 and V is TRBV10-3, with unresolved D. The CDR3 runs 13 residues. V was clipped by 10 bases and J by 8 bases, with 20 bases between them. Per the germline V gene, CDR1 is ENHRY and CDR2 is SYGVKD. DNA for the CDR3: TGTGCCAGCCGGCGGGGTCTTCAGGAAGGCTACACCTTC. This sequence encodes CASRRGLQEGYTF.

This clonotype showed up just a few times. This rearrangement joins TRBV5-1 to TRBJ2-6; D is ambiguous. The germline V gene encodes CDR1 SGHRS and CDR2 YFSETQ. V lost 5 bases, J lost 12 bases, and 18 bases lay in between. The CDR3 runs 14 residues. This CDR3 is CASSVGHTEAVLTF. The CDR3 bases are TGCGCCAGCAGTGTCGGTCATACGGAAGCCGTCCTGACTTTC. Full variable domain (remainder filled in from reference TRBV5-1 and TRBJ2-6): KAGVTQTPRYLIKTRGQQVTLSCSPISGHRSVSWYQQTPGQGLQFLFEYFSETQRNKGNFPGRFSGRQFSNSRSEMNVSTLELGDSALYLCASSVGHTEAVLTFGAGSRLTVL.

This clonotype has a handful of counts. This chain links TRBV12-3 or TRBV12-4 with TRBJ1-4; the D gene is possibly TRBD1 (5 bases). The CDR3 covers 15 residues. The ends were cut back, 8 bases at V and 7 bases at J, with 20 bases in the middle. The chain's CDR3 is CASLEQADKGEKLFF. The CDR3 region has the DNA TGTGCCAGCCTGGAACAGGCGGATAAAGGTGAAAAACTGTTTTTT.

The CDR3 nucleotides are TGCAGCGTTGATACGGGGACCCAGTACTTC. Translation gives CSVDTGTQYF. The V and J genes are TRBV29-1 and TRBJ2-5; no reliable D call. Germline V gene lookup returns CDR1 SQVTM and CDR2 ANQGSEA. The germline V and J ends were trimmed by 3 bases and 7 bases, with 6 bases remaining between them. This CDR3 has 10 amino acids.

To note about this clonotype: A much larger clonotype is one base distant, so this may be a read error. The rearrangement links TRBV6-2 or TRBV6-3 to TRBJ1-6; no reliable D call. Germline CDR1 reads MNHEY; CDR2 reads SVGEGT. CDR3 length equals 13 residues. The ends were cut back, 6 bases at V and 0 bases at J, with 3 bases in the middle. CDR3 in amino acids: CASRLSYNSPLHF. For the CDR3, the DNA is TGTGCCAGCAGACTCTCCTATAATTCACCCCTCCACTTT.

The table lists this clonotype with many counts. The chain combines TRBV4-1 with TRBJ1-1, with 7 bases that match TRBD1. V shed 3 bases and J 1 base; nucleotides not matched to a gene: 5. The germline V gene has CDR1 MGHRA and CDR2 YSYEKL. The CDR3 runs 15 residues. The CDR3 coding sequence is TGCGCCAGCAGCCAGGCCGGGACAGCGAACACTGAAGCTTTCTTT. Protein: CASSQAGTANTEAFF.

The rearrangement joins TRBV12-5 to TRBJ1-6; 12 bases line up with TRBD1. Germline assignment: CDR1 LGHNT and CDR2 FRNRAP. With V trimmed by 6 bases and J by 6 bases, 3 bases remained unmatched. CDR3 size: 15 residues. As DNA, the CDR3 is TGTGCTAGTGGGGGACAGGGGGCCGGTAATTCACCCCTCCACTTT. Translating gives CASGGQGAGNSPLHF.

This clonotype was seen a few times. The chain links TRBV5-1 to TRBJ2-7, with 12 bases lining up with TRBD2. The trim removed 0 bases at V and 6 bases at J, leaving 4 bases unmatched. The CDR3 has 15 residues. Germline assignment: CDR1 SGHRS and CDR2 YFSETQ. The CDR3 nucleotides are TGCGCCAGCAGCTTGGAAGGACTAGCGGGACGCGAGCAGTACTTC. Its translation: CASSLEGLAGREQYF.

A remark on this clonotype: One end of the junction is discordant with germline, which a read error may explain. V and J are TRBV15 and TRBJ1-4, with D possibly matching TRBD1 (5 bases). Germline V gene data show CDR1 as LNHNV and CDR2 as YYDKDF (reference sequence). CDR3 length equals 14 residues. CDR3: CATSGDVGANQLFF. CDR3 in DNA: TGTGCCACCAGCGGAGATGTCGGGGCCAACCAACTGTTTTTT.

This clonotype was counted a few times. The chain is built from TRBV7-9 and TRBJ2-5, with D tentatively TRBD1 or TRBD2 (5 bases each). The CDR3 has 15 amino acids. Trimming cost V 5 bases and J 3 bases, with 16 bases left between them. Germline V gene sequence: CDR1 SEHNR, CDR2 FQNEAQ (reference sequence). This CDR3 reads CASSPSPGAEETQYF. The CDR3 DNA sequence: TGTGCCAGCAGCCCCAGTCCCGGGGCCGAAGAGACCCAGTACTTC. Full variable domain (outside the CDR3, taken from reference TRBV7-9 and TRBJ2-5): DTGVSQNPRHKITKRGQNVTFRCDPISEHNRLYWYRQTLGQGPEFLTYFQNEAQLEKSRLLSDRFSAERPKGSFSTLEIQRTEQGDSAMYLCASSPSPGAEETQYFGPGTRLLVL.

This clonotype appeared a few times. V and J are TRBV7-2 and TRBJ1-6, with D possibly matching TRBD1 (5 bases). In germline, CDR1 is SGHTA, CDR2 FQGNSA. This CDR3 region has 14 residues. Between the trimmed V and J ends, which lost 5 bases and 6 bases, there was a span of 11 bases. CDR3 in DNA: TGTGCCAGCAGCCCCGGGACCACTAATTCACCCCTCCACTTT. It codes for CASSPGTTNSPLHF.

V usage is TRBV10-3 and J usage is TRBJ1-1; D is ambiguous. The CDR3 sequence is 14 residues long. Trimming removed 10 bases at V and 1 base at J, with 16 bases between. The germline CDR1 and CDR2 sequences are ENHRY and SYGVKD. The CDR3 spells CASSVPGENTEAFF. In DNA, the CDR3 is TGTGCCAGCAGCGTCCCAGGAGAGAACACTGAAGCTTTCTTT.

The sample holds many counts of this clonotype. The chain combines TRBV10-2 with TRBJ1-2; 11 positions agree with TRBD1. Germline V gene sequence: CDR1 WSHSY, CDR2 SAAADI. Losses at the gene ends were 6 bases for V and 5 bases for J; bases not matched to a gene: 5. This CDR3 spans 14 amino acids. The CDR3 coding sequence is TGCGCCAGCAGGAGGGGACAGGGGGGATATGGCTACACCTTC. Amino acid sequence: CASRRGQGGYGYTF.

About this clonotype itself: A much larger clone differs from this one at a single base, so this may be a read error. This chain joins TRBV7-9 and TRBJ1-2; a possible D gene is TRBD1 (6 bases). V was clipped by 0 bases and J by 8 bases, with 16 bases between them. CDR3 length equals 15 residues. Germline V gives CDR1 SEHNR, CDR2 FQNEAQ (reference sequence). CDR3 sequence (DNA): TGTGCCAGCAGCTTAGCGGGGGGGGCTCTCGAAGGCTACACCTTC. This encodes CASSLAGGALEGYTF.

The table lists this clonotype with many counts. The rearrangement joins TRBV5-4 to TRBJ2-5; 11 bases line up with TRBD2. CDR3 length: 17 residues. The germline gives CDR1 SGHNT, CDR2 YYREEE (reference sequence). The ends lost 3 bases at V and 4 bases at J; junction bases unmatched: 11. The CDR3 nucleotides are TGTGCCAGCAGCTCGGGACTAGCGGCCACGCGGACAGAGACCCAGTACTTC. Its protein is CASSSGLAATRTETQYF. Complete variable domain (other parts from reference TRBV5-4 and TRBJ2-5): ETGVTQSPTHLIKTRGQQVTLRCSSQSGHNTVSWYQQALGQGPQFIFQYYREEENGRGNFPPRFSGLQFPNYSSELNVNALELDDSALYLCASSSGLAATRTETQYFGPGTRLLVL.